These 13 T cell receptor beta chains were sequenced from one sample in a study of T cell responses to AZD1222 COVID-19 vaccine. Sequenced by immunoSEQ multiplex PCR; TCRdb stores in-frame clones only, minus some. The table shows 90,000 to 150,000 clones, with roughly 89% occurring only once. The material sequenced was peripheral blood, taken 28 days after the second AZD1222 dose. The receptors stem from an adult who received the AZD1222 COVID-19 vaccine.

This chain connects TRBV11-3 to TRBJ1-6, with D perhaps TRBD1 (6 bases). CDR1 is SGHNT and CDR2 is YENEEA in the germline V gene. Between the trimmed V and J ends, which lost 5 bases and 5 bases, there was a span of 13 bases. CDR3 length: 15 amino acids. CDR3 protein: CASSLRQDNNSPLHF. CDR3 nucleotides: TGTGCCAGCAGCCTCCGACAGGACAATAATTCACCCCTCCACTTT.

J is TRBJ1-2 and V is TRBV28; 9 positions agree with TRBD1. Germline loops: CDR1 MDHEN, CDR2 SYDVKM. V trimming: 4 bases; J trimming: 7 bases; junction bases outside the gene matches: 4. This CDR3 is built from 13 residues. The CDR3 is CASSWDRDRGYTF. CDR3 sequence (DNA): TGTGCCAGCAGTTGGGACAGGGATCGTGGCTACACCTTC.

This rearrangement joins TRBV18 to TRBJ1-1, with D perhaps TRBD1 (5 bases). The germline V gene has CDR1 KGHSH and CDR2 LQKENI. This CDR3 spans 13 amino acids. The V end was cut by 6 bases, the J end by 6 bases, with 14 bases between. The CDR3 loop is CASSQDSQPEAFF. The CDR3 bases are TGTGCCAGCTCGCAAGACAGTCAACCTGAAGCTTTCTTT.

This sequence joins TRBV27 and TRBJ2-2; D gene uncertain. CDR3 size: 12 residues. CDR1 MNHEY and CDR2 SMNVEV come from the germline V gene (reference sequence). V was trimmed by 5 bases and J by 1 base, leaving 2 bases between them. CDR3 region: CASSLNTGELFF. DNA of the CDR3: TGTGCCAGCAGTCTGAACACCGGGGAGCTGTTTTTT.

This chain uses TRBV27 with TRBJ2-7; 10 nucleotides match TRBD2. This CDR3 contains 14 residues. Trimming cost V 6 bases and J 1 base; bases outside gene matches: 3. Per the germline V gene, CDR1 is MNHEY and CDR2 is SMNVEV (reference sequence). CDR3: CASRSGGGSYEQYF. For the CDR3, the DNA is TGTGCCAGCAGGAGCGGGGGGGGATCCTACGAGCAGTACTTC.

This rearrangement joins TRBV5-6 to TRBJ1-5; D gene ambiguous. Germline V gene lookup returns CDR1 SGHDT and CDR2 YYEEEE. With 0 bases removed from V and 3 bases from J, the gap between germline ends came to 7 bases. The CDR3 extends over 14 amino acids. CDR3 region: CASSLGGDNQPQHF. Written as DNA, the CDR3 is TGTGCCAGCAGCTTGGGGGGTGACAATCAGCCCCAGCATTTT.

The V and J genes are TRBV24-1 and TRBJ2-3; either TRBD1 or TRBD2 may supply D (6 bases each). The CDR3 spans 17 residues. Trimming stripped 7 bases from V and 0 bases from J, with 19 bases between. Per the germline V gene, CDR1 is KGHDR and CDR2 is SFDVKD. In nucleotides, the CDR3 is TGTGCCACCAGCCAGGGTAGGGGGGCCTCAAGCACAGATACGCAGTATTTT. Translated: CATSQGRGASSTDTQYF.

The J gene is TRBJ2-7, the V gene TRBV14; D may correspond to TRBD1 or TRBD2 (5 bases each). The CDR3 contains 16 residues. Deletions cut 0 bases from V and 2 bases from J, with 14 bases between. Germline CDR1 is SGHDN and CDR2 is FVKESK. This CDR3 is CASSQEPRDPPYEQYF. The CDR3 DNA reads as TGTGCCAGCAGCCAAGAACCCAGGGACCCTCCCTACGAGCAGTACTTC.

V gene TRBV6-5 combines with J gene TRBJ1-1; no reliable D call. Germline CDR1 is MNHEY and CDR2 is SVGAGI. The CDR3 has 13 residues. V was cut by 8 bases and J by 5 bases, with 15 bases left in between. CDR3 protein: CASCTHQGTEAFF. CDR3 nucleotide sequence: TGTGCCAGCTGCACCCACCAAGGGACTGAAGCTTTCTTT.

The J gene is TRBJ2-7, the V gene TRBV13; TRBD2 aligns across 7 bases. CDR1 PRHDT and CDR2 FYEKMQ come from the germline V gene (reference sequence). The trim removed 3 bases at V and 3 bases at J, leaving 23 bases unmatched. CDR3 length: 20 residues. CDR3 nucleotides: TGTGCCAGCAGCTTGACGGTCTCGGGCCAGCGGGAAAAACCCGACTACGAGCAGTACTTC. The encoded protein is CASSLTVSGQREKPDYEQYF.

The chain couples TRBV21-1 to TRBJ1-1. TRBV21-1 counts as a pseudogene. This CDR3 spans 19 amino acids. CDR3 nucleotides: TGTGCCAGCAGCAAATCGCATCCCGGGCGGCAGGTTTTGAACACTGAAGCTTTCTTT. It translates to CASSKSHPGRQVLNTEAFF.

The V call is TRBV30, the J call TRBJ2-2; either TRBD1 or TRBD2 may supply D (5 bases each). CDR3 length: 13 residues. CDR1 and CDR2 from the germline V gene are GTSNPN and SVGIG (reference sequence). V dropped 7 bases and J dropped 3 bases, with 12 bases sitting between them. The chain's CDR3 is CASGPPYTGELFF. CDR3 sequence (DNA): TGTGCCTCGGGACCGCCGTACACCGGGGAGCTGTTTTTT.

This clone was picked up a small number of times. The CDR3 DNA reads as TGTGCCAGCAGCTTAGGGCGGAGCGGGAACGACGGCACAGATACGCAGTATTTT. Encoded protein: CASSLGRSGNDGTDTQYF. The genes are TRBV7-3 and TRBJ2-3, with 7 bases aligning to TRBD2. The CDR3 is made up of 18 amino acids. Unmatched junction bases numbered 12, after V lost 2 bases and J lost 1 base. Germline lookup yields CDR1 SGHTA and CDR2 FQGTGA. The complete variable domain, with remaining parts taken from reference TRBV7-3 and TRBJ2-3, reads GAGVSQTPSNKVTEKGKYVELRCDPISGHTALYWYRQSLGQGPEFLIYFQGTGAADDSGLPNDRFFAVRPEGSVSTLKIQRTERGDSAVYLCASSLGRSGNDGTDTQYFGPGTRLTVL.